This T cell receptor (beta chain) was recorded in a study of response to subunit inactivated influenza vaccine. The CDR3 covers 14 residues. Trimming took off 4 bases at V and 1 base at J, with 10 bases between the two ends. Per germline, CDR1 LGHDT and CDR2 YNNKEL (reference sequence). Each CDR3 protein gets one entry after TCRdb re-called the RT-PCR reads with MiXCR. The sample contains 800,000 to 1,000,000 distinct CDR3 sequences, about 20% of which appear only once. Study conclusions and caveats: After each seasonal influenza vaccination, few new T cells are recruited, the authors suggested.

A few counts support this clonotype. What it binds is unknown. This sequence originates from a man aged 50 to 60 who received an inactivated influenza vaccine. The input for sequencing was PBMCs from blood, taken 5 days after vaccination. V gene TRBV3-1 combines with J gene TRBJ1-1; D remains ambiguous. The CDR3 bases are TGTGCCAGCAGCCTTTTAATGGGGAACACTGAAGCTTTCTTT. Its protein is CASSLLMGNTEAFF.